This entry is about one T cell receptor (beta chain). These data are taken from a study of cytomegalovirus exposure and HLA in healthy donors. A multiplex PCR was run with 60 Vbeta primers and 13 Jbeta primers. Method: immunoSEQ multiplex PCR; TCRdb's copy keeps in-frame clones and lacks some. The data contain about 140,000 clones, less than 85% of them singletons. Sequenced input: PBMCs. The TCR originated in a man aged 40-49 years in good health and CMV-seronegative.

Written as DNA, the CDR3 is TGTGCCAGCTCAAAACTGACAGGCCTCGACTCTGAAGCTTTCTTT. The encoded protein is CASSKLTGLDSEAFF. The chain is built from TRBV6-1 and TRBJ1-1, with D maybe TRBD1 (6 bases). V dropped 8 bases and J dropped 6 bases, with 22 bases sitting between them. The CDR3 covers 15 residues. Per germline, CDR1 MNHNS and CDR2 SASEGT.